Listed below are T cell receptor beta chains from one sample, sequenced in a study of CD8 T cells in Susac syndrome. TCRdb re-analysed the immunoSEQ multiplex PCR reads in MiXCR, keeping a single row per CDR3 protein. The sample gives some 300,000 distinct CDR3 sequences, 89% of which show up once; about 0.17% is in the top ten. The sample taken for sequencing was CD8+ T cells from PBMCs. These receptors were taken from a human donor with multiple sclerosis. Both conserved end residues are part of each CDR3. D genes are given only for firm matches. Rows give clone size only sometimes, using once, few, many, or a class for an expanded clone.

j_call v_call d_call clone_size cdr3_aa cdr3_nt
TRBJ2-1 TRBV12-3/TRBV12-4 TRBD2 . CASSPGLAEYNEQFF TGTGCCAGCAGTCCGGGACTAGCAGAGTACAATGAGCAGTTCTTC
TRBJ1-5 TRBV19 . . CASSIPPHQPQHF TGTGCCAGTAGTATTCCACCCCATCAGCCCCAGCATTTT
TRBJ1-1 TRBV19 . . CASSAEDRISEAFF TGTGCCAGTAGTGCAGAAGATCGGATCTCAGAAGCTTTCTTT
TRBJ2-5 TRBV5-5 TRBD2 . CASSSGTLGLAGEETQYF TGTGCCAGCAGCTCCGGGACGCTGGGACTAGCGGGAGAAGAGACCCAGTACTTC
TRBJ2-7 TRBV27 . once CASSSYRGLEQYF TGTGCCAGCAGTTCATACAGGGGACTCGAGCAGTACTTC
TRBJ2-6 TRBV28 . . CASRPGSSGANVLTF TGTGCCAGCAGACCTGGGAGCTCTGGGGCCAACGTCCTGACTTTC
TRBJ2-1 TRBV6-1 TRBD2 . CASRRTSGGGHTNEQFF TGTGCCAGCAGGCGGACTAGCGGGGGGGGGCACACCAATGAGCAGTTCTTC
TRBJ1-1 TRBV7-8 . . CASARAGVVGNTEAFF TGTGCCAGCGCCCGGGCCGGGGTGGTCGGGAACACTGAAGCTTTCTTT
TRBJ2-7 TRBV13 TRBD1 . CASSPWGQKFGLDEQYF TGTGCCAGCAGCCCGTGGGGACAGAAGTTCGGTCTGGACGAGCAGTACTTC
TRBJ1-2 TRBV30 . . CAWSPAGTGYTF TGTGCCTGGAGTCCCGCAGGGACGGGCTACACCTTC
TRBJ2-7 TRBV7-2 TRBD2 . CASSPATSGRILGDYEQYF TGTGCCAGCAGCCCTGCGACTAGCGGGAGGATTTTGGGGGACTACGAGCAGTACTTC
TRBJ2-3 TRBV12-3/TRBV12-4 TRBD2 . CASNIAGASTDTQYF TGTGCCAGCAACATAGCGGGAGCGAGCACAGATACGCAGTATTTT
TRBJ1-1 TRBV12-5 TRBD1 once CASGPGQGAPGTEAFF TGTGCTAGTGGGCCGGGACAGGGGGCGCCGGGCACTGAAGCTTTCTTT
TRBJ2-7 TRBV7-6 . . CASSFLTGEKEAEQYF TGTGCCAGCAGCTTTCTGACTGGGGAAAAAGAGGCGGAGCAGTACTTC
TRBJ2-1 TRBV7-6 TRBD1 . CASSLGTGGFEQFF TGTGCCAGCAGCTTAGGGACAGGGGGATTTGAGCAGTTCTTC
TRBJ1-5 TRBV3-1 . . CASTVGGVYFSNQPQHF TGTGCCAGCACCGTAGGGGGGGTCTACTTTAGCAATCAGCCCCAGCATTTT
TRBJ2-3 TRBV6-1 TRBD2 . CASSETSGGRGGSTDTQYF TGTGCCAGCAGTGAAACTAGCGGGGGAAGGGGGGGAAGCACAGATACGCAGTATTTT